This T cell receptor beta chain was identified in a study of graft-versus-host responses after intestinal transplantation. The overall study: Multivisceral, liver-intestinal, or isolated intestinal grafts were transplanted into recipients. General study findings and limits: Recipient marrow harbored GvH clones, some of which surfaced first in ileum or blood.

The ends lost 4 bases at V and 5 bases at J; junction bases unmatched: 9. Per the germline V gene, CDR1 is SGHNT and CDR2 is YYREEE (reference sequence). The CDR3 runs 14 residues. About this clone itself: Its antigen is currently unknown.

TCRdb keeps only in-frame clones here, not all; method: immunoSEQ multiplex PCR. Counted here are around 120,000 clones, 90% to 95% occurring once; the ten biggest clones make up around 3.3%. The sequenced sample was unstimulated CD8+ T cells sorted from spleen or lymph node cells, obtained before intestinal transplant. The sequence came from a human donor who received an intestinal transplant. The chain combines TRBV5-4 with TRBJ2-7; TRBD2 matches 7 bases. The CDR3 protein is CASSNARGVNEQYF. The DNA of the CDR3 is TGTGCCAGCAGCAACGCCCGGGGGGTCAACGAGCAGTACTTC.